One sample yielded the 5 T cell receptor beta chains listed below, sequenced in a study of blood T cell repertoires in COVID-19. Using immunoSEQ multiplex PCR, the repertoire was profiled, and TCRdb retains in-frame clones only, with some absent. The sample includes fewer than 350,000 clones, 89% of them seen just once. Sequenced: PBMCs or T cells enriched from blood (not recorded which). Every receptor here comes from a woman aged 40 to 50 who had recovered from COVID-19.

This chain links TRBV18 with TRBJ2-3; TRBD2 matches at 10 bases. The junction had 5 bases not matched to a gene; V was cut back by 4 bases and J by 1 base. The germline V gene encodes CDR1 KGHSH and CDR2 LQKENI. The CDR3 length is 16 residues. The chain's CDR3 is CASSLTGLAGTDTQYF. For the CDR3, the DNA is TGTGCCAGCTCACTCACAGGACTAGCGGGCACAGATACGCAGTATTTT. Using reference TRBV18 and TRBJ2-3 for the parts outside the CDR3, the full variable domain is NAGVMQNPRHLVRRRGQEARLRCSPMKGHSHVYWYRQLPEEGLKFMVYLQKENIIDESGMPKERFSAEFPKEGPSILRIQQVVRGDSAAYFCASSLTGLAGTDTQYFGPGTRLTVL.

CDR3 sequence reads: CASSSLGSGGNTIYF. The CDR3 bases are TGTGCCAGCAGCTCCCTGGGAAGCGGCGGAAACACCATATATTTT. This chain connects TRBV7-9 to TRBJ1-3; no clear D gene. The V gene's germline CDR1 is SEHNR and CDR2 FQNEAQ (reference sequence). Between the trimmed V and J ends, which lost 4 bases and 4 bases, there was a span of 14 bases. The CDR3 extends over 15 amino acids.

The rearrangement joins TRBV28 to TRBJ1-4; 7 bases map to TRBD1. The CDR3 sequence is 16 residues long. CDR1 MDHEN and CDR2 SYDVKM come from the germline V gene. V shed 4 bases, J shed 4 bases, and the junction held 9 bases outside the gene matches. CDR3 nucleotide sequence: TGTGCCAGCAGTTCGCTAACGGGACAGTATAATGAAAAACTGTTTTTT. Its translation: CASSSLTGQYNEKLFF.

The chain employs TRBV10-3 and TRBJ2-1, with TRBD2 as a possible D gene (6 bases). This CDR3 has 19 amino acids. Germline CDR1 and CDR2: ENHRY and SYGVKD. The germline V and J ends were trimmed by 0 bases and 0 bases, with 18 bases remaining between them. This chain's CDR3 is CAISESPTSLVSSYNEQFF. The CDR3 DNA reads TGTGCCATCAGTGAGTCCCCCACTAGCCTCGTTAGCTCCTACAATGAGCAGTTCTTC.

The chain combines TRBV29-1 with TRBJ2-4; D is undetermined. This CDR3 has 11 amino acids. CDR1 is SQVTM, CDR2 ANQGSEA, per germline. V lost 5 bases and J lost 6, with 8 bases in between. The CDR3 region is CSVKTGNIQYF. CDR3 sequence (DNA): TGCAGCGTTAAGACGGGAAACATTCAGTACTTC.